Included here is one TCR beta chain sequence, with context. This entry is derived from a study of blood T cell repertoires in COVID-19. Profiling relied on immunoSEQ multiplex PCR, and the TCRdb table lists in-frame clones only, not all of them. The sample shows around 250,000 clones, around 83% of them seen only once. Losses at the gene ends were 6 bases for V and 0 bases for J; bases not matched to a gene: 7. CDR3 size: 15 residues. Germline lookup yields CDR1 LNHDA and CDR2 SQIVND (reference sequence). The sample taken for sequencing was peripheral blood. The sequence came from an elderly man with acute or convalescent COVID-19. The genes are TRBV19 and TRBJ2-7, with 8 positions matching TRBD1. The CDR3 loop is CASRPQGASSYEQYF. The CDR3 nucleotides read TGTGCCAGTAGGCCGCAGGGGGCGAGCTCCTACGAGCAGTACTTC.